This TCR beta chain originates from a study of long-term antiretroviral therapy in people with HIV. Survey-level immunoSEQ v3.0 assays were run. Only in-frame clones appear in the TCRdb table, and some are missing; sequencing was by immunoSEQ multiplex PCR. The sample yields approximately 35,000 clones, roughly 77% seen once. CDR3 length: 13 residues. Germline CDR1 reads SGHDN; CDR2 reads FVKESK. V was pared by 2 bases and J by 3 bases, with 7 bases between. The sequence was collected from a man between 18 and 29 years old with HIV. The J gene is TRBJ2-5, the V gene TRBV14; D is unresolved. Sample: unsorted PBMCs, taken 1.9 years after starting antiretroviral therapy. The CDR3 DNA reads TGTGCCAGCAGCCAAAATTGGGAAGAGACCCAGTACTTC. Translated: CASSQNWEETQYF. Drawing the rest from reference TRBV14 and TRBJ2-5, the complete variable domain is EAGVTQFPSHSVIEKGQTVTLRCDPISGHDNLYWYRRVMGKEIKFLLHFVKESKQDESGMPNNRFLAERTGGTYSTLKVQPAELEDSGVYFCASSQNWEETQYFGPGTRLLVL.